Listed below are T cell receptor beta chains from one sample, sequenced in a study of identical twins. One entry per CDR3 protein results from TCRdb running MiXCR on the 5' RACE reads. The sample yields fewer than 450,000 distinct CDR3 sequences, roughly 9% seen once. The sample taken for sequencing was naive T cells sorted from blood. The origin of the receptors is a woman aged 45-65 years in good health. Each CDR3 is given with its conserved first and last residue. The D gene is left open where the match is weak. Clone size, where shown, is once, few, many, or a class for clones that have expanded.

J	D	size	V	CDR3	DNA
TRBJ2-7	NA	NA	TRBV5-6	CASSLESLDLSYEQYF	TGTGCCAGCAGCTTGGAATCGCTAGATCTTTCCTACGAGCAGTACTTC
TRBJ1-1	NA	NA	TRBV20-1	CSARDLGGPNTEAFF	TGCAGTGCTAGAGATCTTGGTGGCCCGAACACTGAAGCTTTCTTT
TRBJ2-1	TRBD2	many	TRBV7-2	CASSSVTGLVTYNEQFF	TGTGCCAGCAGCTCCGTCACGGGACTAGTGACCTACAATGAGCAGTTCTTC
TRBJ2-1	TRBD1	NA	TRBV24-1	CATSDDRQGAYNEQFF	TGTGCCACCAGTGATGATAGACAGGGGGCCTACAATGAGCAGTTCTTC
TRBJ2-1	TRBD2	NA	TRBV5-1	CASSPGLAGGLRSYNEQFF	TGCGCCAGCAGCCCGGGACTAGCGGGAGGCCTTCGCTCCTACAATGAGCAGTTCTTC
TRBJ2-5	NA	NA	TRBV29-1	CSVEDRRFGAQYF	TGCAGCGTTGAAGACAGGCGGTTTGGGGCCCAGTACTTC
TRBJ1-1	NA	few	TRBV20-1	CSTKLGAEAFF	TGCAGCACCAAACTAGGGGCTGAAGCTTTCTTT
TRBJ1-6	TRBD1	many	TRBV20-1	CSALQGGSPLHF	TGCAGTGCTTTACAGGGGGGATCACCCCTCCACTTT
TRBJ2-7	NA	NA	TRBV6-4	CASPDYEQYF	TGTGCCAGCCCAGACTACGAGCAGTACTTC
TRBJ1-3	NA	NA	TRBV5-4	CASSLKGSYSGNTIYF	TGTGCCAGCAGCTTGAAGGGCAGCTACTCTGGAAACACCATATATTTT
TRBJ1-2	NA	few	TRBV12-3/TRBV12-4	CASSLSRNYGYTF	TGTGCCAGCAGTTTATCCCGGAACTATGGCTACACCTTC
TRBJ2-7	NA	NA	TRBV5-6	CASSLGVNYEQYF	TGTGCCAGCAGCTTGGGAGTGAACTACGAGCAGTACTTC
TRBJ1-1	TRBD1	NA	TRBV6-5	CASRNRMGQMNTEAFF	TGTGCCAGCAGAAATCGAATGGGACAGATGAACACTGAAGCTTTCTTT
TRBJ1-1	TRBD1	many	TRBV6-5	CASSSGTGVLKRTEAFF	TGTGCCAGCAGTTCCGGGACAGGAGTACTAAAGAGGACTGAAGCTTTCTTT
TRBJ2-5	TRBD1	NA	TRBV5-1	CASSLRDSKTETQYF	TGCGCCAGCAGCTTGAGGGACAGTAAGACGGAGACCCAGTACTTC
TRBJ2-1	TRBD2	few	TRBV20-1	CSARAVTLAGVYNEQFF	TGCAGTGCTAGAGCTGTCACACTAGCGGGGGTTTACAATGAGCAGTTCTTC
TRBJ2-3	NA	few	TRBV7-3	CASSRGLSSSTDTQYF	TGTGCCAGCAGTCGAGGACTCTCCTCTAGCACAGATACGCAGTATTTT
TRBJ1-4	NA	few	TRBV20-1	CSARGRSKLFF	TGCAGTGCTAGAGGGAGGAGTAAACTGTTTTTT
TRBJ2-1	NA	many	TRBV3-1	CASSPGLAYNEQFF	TGTGCCAGCAGCCCCGGACTGGCCTACAATGAGCAGTTCTTC
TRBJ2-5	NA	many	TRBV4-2	CASSQIGEYQETQYF	TGTGCCAGCAGCCAAATCGGAGAGTACCAAGAGACCCAGTACTTC
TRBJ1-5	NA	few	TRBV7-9	CASSPIFRGPHDQPQHF	TGTGCCAGCAGCCCGATCTTCAGGGGCCCCCATGATCAGCCCCAGCATTTT
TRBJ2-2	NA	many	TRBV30	CAWSVDYTGELFF	TGTGCCTGGAGTGTGGATTACACCGGGGAGCTGTTTTTT